Below are 15 T cell receptor beta chains sequenced from a single sample in a study of shared clonotypes between healthy human individuals. The naive CD8 subset, CD45RO-negative cells positively selected for CCR7, excluded terminally differentiated effector memory CD45RA+ cells. Clones were sequenced by immunoSEQ multiplex PCR, and TCRdb holds only the in-frame ones, with some missing. The data show around 2,000,000 clones, with about 95% seen just once and 1.1% held by the top ten. The sample consisted of naive CD8+ T cells sorted from blood. Receptor source: a man aged 18 to 35 in good health.

The V and J genes are TRBV7-2 and TRBJ2-7; D is possibly TRBD1 or TRBD2 (5 bases each). CDR3 size: 14 residues. Germline CDR1 SGHTA, CDR2 FQGNSA. V was pared by 5 bases and J by 3 bases, with 14 bases between. The CDR3 region has the DNA TGTGCCAGCAGCCATCGGGACCGACACTACGAGCAGTACTTC. Translating it yields CASSHRDRHYEQYF.

This chain connects TRBV7-9 to TRBJ2-7; the match to TRBD1 covers 11 bases. Trimming at V came to 5 bases and at J to 5 bases, leaving 5 bases not matched to a gene. Germline values: CDR1 SEHNR, CDR2 FQNEAQ (reference sequence). CDR3 length: 14 amino acids. CDR3 loop: CASSGTGGVHEQYF. Here the CDR3 DNA reads TGTGCCAGCAGCGGGACAGGGGGTGTGCACGAGCAGTACTTC.

The chain uses TRBV4-3 and TRBJ1-1; possibly TRBD1 for D (6 bases). The V end was cut by 0 bases, the J end by 4 bases, with 12 bases between. The germline V gene has CDR1 LGHNA and CDR2 YSLEER. The CDR3 extends over 15 amino acids. The CDR3 sequence: CASSQDRGRGTEAFF. CDR3 DNA: TGCGCCAGCAGCCAAGATCGAGGCAGGGGCACTGAAGCTTTCTTT.

Worth noting for this clone: Other DNA sequences of this sample code for an identical CDR3. This chain links TRBV5-4 with TRBJ1-4; D is unresolved. The germline V gene has CDR1 SGHNT and CDR2 YYREEE (reference sequence). Trimming stripped 0 bases from V and 5 bases from J, with 5 bases between. CDR3 length: 13 amino acids. The CDR3, as DNA: TGTGCCAGCAGCTTGGATCAGAATGAAAAACTGTTTTTT. Its protein product is CASSLDQNEKLFF.

This clone was seen only once. The chain couples TRBV9 to TRBJ2-5; D tentatively fits TRBD1 or TRBD2 (5 bases each). V lost 4 bases and J lost 5, with 18 bases in between. Germline assignment: CDR1 SGDLS and CDR2 YYNGEE. The CDR3 length is 15 residues. CDR3 in DNA: TGTGCCAGCAGCCAGTACGGGACCCCTAGGGAGACCCAGTACTTC. Residues: CASSQYGTPRETQYF.

The chain links TRBV5-4 to TRBJ1-6; possible D gene TRBD1, 5 bases. Germline values: CDR1 SGHNT, CDR2 YYREEE (reference sequence). V lost 6 bases and J lost 10, with 17 bases in between. This CDR3 has 14 amino acids. The CDR3 bases are TGTGCCAGCACCTCCCAGGGCACCTACTCACCCCTCCACTTT. This encodes CASTSQGTYSPLHF.

J is TRBJ1-3 and V is TRBV4-1; D is uncertain. V lost 4 bases and J lost 2, with 9 bases in between. The CDR3 has 14 residues. CDR1 is MGHRA, CDR2 YSYEKL, per germline. CDR3: CASSPLKAGNTIYF. CDR3 sequence (DNA): TGCGCCAGCAGCCCCTTGAAGGCTGGAAACACCATATATTTT.

The chain links TRBV19 to TRBJ2-1; 7 bases align to TRBD2. Germline V gene data show CDR1 as LNHDA and CDR2 as SQIVND (reference sequence). V gave up 6 bases and J gave up 8 bases; unmatched junction bases: 19. The CDR3 length is 17 residues. CDR3 protein: CASSIQPSGPRRDEQFF. The CDR3 region has the DNA TGTGCCAGTAGCATCCAGCCTAGCGGACCCCGGCGGGATGAGCAGTTCTTC.

The chain carries TRBV27 and TRBJ1-6; unclear D gene. This CDR3 contains 13 residues. CDR1 is MNHEY and CDR2 is SMNVEV in the germline V gene (reference sequence). Trimming stripped 5 bases from V and 2 bases from J, with 4 bases between. CDR3 region: CASSRTYNSPLHF. CDR3 DNA sequence: TGTGCCAGCAGTCGCACCTATAATTCACCCCTCCACTTT.

The gene calls are TRBV27 and TRBJ2-5, with TRBD1 identical over 7 bases. Germline CDR1 is MNHEY and CDR2 is SMNVEV (reference sequence). V shed 5 bases and J 5 bases; nucleotides not matched to a gene: 8. This CDR3 contains 14 residues. The CDR3 DNA is TGTGCCAGCAGTGGAGAGGGGGCATGGGAGACCCAGTACTTC. This encodes CASSGEGAWETQYF.

The chain joins TRBV9 to TRBJ2-3; the D call may be TRBD1 or TRBD2 (5 bases each). The CDR3 consists of 15 residues. CDR1 and CDR2 (germline): SGDLS, YYNGEE. V lost 0 bases and J lost 3, with 11 bases in between. The CDR3 nucleotides read TGTGCCAGCAGCGTAGAGGGGAGCCTTACAGATACGCAGTATTTT. Translation: CASSVEGSLTDTQYF.

The chain combines TRBV5-1 with TRBJ2-7; 8 bases fit TRBD1. Germline CDR1 and CDR2: SGHRS and YFSETQ. The CDR3 has 14 amino acids. Trimming took 2 bases from V and 6 from J; bases not matched to a gene: 7. CDR3 sequence reads: CASSFKDRVGEQYF. CDR3 DNA: TGCGCCAGCAGCTTTAAGGACAGGGTGGGCGAGCAGTACTTC.

The chain is built from TRBV6-1 and TRBJ1-4; 7 nucleotides match TRBD1. The CDR3 is 15 residues long. V was clipped by 1 base and J by 3 bases; unmatched bases: 2. Germline loops: CDR1 MNHNS, CDR2 SASEGT. CDR3 loop: CASSEGDSANEKLFF. CDR3 in DNA: TGTGCCAGCAGTGAAGGGGACAGTGCTAATGAAAAACTGTTTTTT.

The chain joins TRBV29-1 to TRBJ2-2; D is possibly TRBD1 (5 bases). Germline V gene sequence: CDR1 SQVTM, CDR2 ANQGSEA. Trimming pared 6 bases from V and 3 bases from J, leaving 14 bases between. The CDR3 runs to 14 residues. This CDR3 is CSVEDTTDTGELFF. The DNA of the CDR3 is TGCAGCGTAGAGGACACGACGGACACCGGGGAGCTGTTTTTT.

This CDR3 reads CASSIVSDRGSYEQYF. The CDR3 nucleotides read TGTGCCAGTAGTATAGTCTCGGACAGGGGGTCGTACGAGCAGTACTTC. This chain connects TRBV19 to TRBJ2-7; 10 bases fit TRBD1. Germline trimming cut 1 base from V and 4 bases from J; bases unmatched to any gene: 7. In germline, CDR1 is LNHDA, CDR2 SQIVND (reference sequence). CDR3 length: 16 residues. The entire variable domain, with the rest obtained from reference TRBV19 and TRBJ2-7, is as follows: DGGITQSPKYLFRKEGQNVTLSCEQNLNHDAMYWYRQDPGQGLRLIYYSQIVNDFQKGDIAEGYSVSREKKESFPLTVTSAQKNPTAFYLCASSIVSDRGSYEQYFGPGTRLTVT.